This T cell receptor (beta chain) emerged from a study of T cells in Graves' hyperthyroidism and ophthalmopathy. Study-level points and caveats: Most clonotypes that expanded in the thyroid above 0.001 also showed up in blood.

This clonotype has at least ten counts. Its specificity is not known. The germline V gene has CDR1 SGHRS and CDR2 YFSETQ. The CDR3 has 16 residues. Trimming removed 4 bases from V and 6 bases from J; junction bases left unmatched: 11. RNA transcripts served as the template for amplifying TCR beta CDR3 regions. The HTBI primer set was used in a first-round RT-PCR of the TCR CDR3. TCRdb redid the calling of the multiplex PCR reads with MiXCR, one entry per CDR3 protein. The sample yields around 400,000 distinct CDR3 sequences, about 13% seen once. The receptor's source is a woman in her late teens or twenties with Graves' hyperthyroidism. The chain has TRBV5-1 and TRBJ2-1; TRBD1 matches at 9 bases. The sequenced sample was blood. CDR3 sequence reads: CASSTGQGYMVNEQFF. CDR3 DNA sequence: TGCGCCAGCAGCACCGGACAGGGGTACATGGTCAATGAGCAGTTCTTC.